This entry features one T cell receptor (beta chain) sequence. The repertoire was sequenced with immunoSEQ multiplex PCR; TCRdb's copy has only in-frame clones and lacks some. The sample yields around 200,000 clones, roughly 80% seen once. V was cut by 0 bases and J by 4 bases, with 15 bases left in between. The CDR3 totals 17 residues. Germline CDR1 reads SEHNR; CDR2 reads FQNEAQ (reference sequence). This record belongs to a study of blood T cell repertoires in COVID-19. Study background: COVID-19 samples, acute and convalescent, were from the United States, Italy and Spain. PBMCs, B-cell-depleted T cells, or T cells provided the cDNA or gDNA that made up the material.

The receptor comes from a man aged 45-60 years who had recovered from COVID-19. Input material: peripheral blood. The chain is built from TRBV7-9 and TRBJ2-2, with a weak D call TRBD2 (6 bases). In DNA, the CDR3 is TGTGCCAGCAGCTTAGCCGCCTCCTTCGGGGGCACCGGGGAGCTGTTTTTT. Translating it yields CASSLAASFGGTGELFF.